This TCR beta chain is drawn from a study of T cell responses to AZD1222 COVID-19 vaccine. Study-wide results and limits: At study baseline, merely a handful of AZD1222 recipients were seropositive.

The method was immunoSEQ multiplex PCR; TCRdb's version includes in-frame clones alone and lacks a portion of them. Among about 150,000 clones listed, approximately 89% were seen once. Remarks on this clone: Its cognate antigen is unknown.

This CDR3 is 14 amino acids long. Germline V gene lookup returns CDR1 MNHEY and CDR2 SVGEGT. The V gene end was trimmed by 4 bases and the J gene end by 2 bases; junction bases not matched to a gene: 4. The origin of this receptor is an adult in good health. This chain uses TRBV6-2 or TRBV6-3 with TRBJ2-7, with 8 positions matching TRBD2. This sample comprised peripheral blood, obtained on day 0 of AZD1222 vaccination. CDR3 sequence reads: CASSWSGGPYEQYF. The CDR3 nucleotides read TGTGCCAGCAGTTGGAGCGGGGGCCCCTACGAGCAGTACTTC.